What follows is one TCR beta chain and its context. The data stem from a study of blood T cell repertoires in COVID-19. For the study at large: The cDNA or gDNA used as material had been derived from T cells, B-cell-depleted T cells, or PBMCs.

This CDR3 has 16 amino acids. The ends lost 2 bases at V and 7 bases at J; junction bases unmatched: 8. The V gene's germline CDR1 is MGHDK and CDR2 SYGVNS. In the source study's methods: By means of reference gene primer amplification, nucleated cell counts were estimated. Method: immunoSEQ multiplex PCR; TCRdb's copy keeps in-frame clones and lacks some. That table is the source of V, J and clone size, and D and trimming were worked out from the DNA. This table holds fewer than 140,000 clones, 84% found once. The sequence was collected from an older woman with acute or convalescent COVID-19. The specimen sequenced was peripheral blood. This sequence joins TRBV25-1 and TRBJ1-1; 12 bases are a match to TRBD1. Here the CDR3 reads CASSEAMGQGAGEAFF. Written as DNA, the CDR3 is TGTGCCAGCAGTGAAGCAATGGGACAGGGGGCAGGTGAAGCTTTCTTT.